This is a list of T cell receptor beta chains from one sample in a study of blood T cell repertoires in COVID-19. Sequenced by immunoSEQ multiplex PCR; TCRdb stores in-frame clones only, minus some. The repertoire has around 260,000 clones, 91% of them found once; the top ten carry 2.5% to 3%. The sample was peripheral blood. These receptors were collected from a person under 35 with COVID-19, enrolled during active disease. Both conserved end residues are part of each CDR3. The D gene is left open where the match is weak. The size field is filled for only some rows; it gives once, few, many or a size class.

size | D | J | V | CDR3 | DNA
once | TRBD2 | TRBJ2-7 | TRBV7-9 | CASSSVIAGESYEQYF | TGTGCCAGCAGCTCGGTTATAGCGGGAGAGTCCTACGAGCAGTACTTC
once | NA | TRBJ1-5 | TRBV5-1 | CASSLRGDQPQHF | TGCGCCAGCAGCCTCAGGGGTGACCAGCCCCAGCATTTT
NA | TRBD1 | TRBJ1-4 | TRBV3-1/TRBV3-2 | CASSLTGIATNEKLFF | TGTGCCAGCAGCTTGACAGGGATCGCAACTAATGAAAAACTGTTTTTT
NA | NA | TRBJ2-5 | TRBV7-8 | CASNSWTAQETQYF | TGTGCCAGCAACTCATGGACAGCCCAAGAGACCCAGTACTTC
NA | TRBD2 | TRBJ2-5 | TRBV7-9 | CASSRSGETQETQYF | TGTGCCAGCAGCCGTAGCGGGGAGACCCAAGAGACCCAGTACTTC
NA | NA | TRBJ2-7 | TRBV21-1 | CASSEHSGGWYEQYF | TGTGCCAGCAGCGAACACAGCGGTGGGTGGTACGAGCAGTACTTC
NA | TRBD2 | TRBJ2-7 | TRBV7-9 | CASSLHGTSGEQYF | TGTGCCAGCAGCCTACATGGGACTAGCGGCGAGCAGTACTTC
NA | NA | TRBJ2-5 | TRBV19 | CASSTGQTQYF | TGTGCCAGTAGTACAGGGCAGACCCAGTACTTC
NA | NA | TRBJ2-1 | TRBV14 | CASSRPGNSYNEQFF | TGTGCCAGCAGCCGCCCGGGGAACTCCTACAATGAGCAGTTCTTC
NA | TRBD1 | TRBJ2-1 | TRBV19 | CASIGGGLSHGRDEQFF | TGTGCCAGTATAGGGGGCGGGCTCTCCCATGGTCGGGATGAGCAGTTCTTC
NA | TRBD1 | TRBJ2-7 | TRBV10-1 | CASSEEGQDHSEYEQYF | TGCGCCAGCAGTGAGGAGGGACAGGATCATTCGGAGTACGAGCAGTACTTC
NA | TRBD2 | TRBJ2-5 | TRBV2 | CASRASGRAGKETQYF | TGTGCCAGCAGGGCCAGCGGGAGGGCTGGGAAGGAGACCCAGTACTTC
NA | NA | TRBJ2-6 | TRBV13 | CASSSGTGSSGANVLTF | TGTGCCAGCAGCAGCGGGACAGGAAGCTCTGGGGCCAACGTCCTGACTTTC
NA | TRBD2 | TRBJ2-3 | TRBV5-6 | CASSLVGGPGDTQYF | TGTGCCAGCAGCTTGGTGGGAGGGCCAGGAGATACGCAGTATTTT
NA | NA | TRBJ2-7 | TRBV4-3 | CASSQGQTYEQYF | TGCGCCAGCAGCCAAGGGCAGACCTACGAGCAGTACTTC
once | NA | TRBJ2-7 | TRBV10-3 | CAISEYRQPYEQYF | TGTGCCATCAGTGAGTACAGGCAACCCTACGAGCAGTACTTC
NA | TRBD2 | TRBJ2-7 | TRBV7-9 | CASSQTSDLYEQYF | TGTGCCAGCAGCCAGACTAGCGACTTATACGAGCAGTACTTC
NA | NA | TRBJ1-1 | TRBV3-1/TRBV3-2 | CASSQTGRTEAFF | TGTGCCAGCAGCCAAACAGGGCGGACTGAAGCTTTCTTT
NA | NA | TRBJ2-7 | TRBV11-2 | CASSSQQGYEQYF | TGTGCCAGCAGCTCGCAACAGGGATACGAGCAGTACTTC
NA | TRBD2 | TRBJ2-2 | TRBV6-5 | CASSGLAANTGELFF | TGTGCCAGCAGCGGACTAGCGGCGAACACCGGGGAGCTGTTTTTT
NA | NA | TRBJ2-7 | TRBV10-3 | CAISGPSYEQYF | TGTGCCATCAGTGGGCCTTCCTACGAGCAGTACTTC
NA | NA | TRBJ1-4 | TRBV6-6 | CASSYSAATNEKLFF | TGTGCCAGCAGTTACTCAGCGGCAACTAATGAAAAACTGTTTTTT
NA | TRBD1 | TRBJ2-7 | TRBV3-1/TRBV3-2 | CASSQDQVRTGGFYEQYF | TGTGCCAGCAGCCAAGACCAGGTGAGGACAGGGGGCTTTTACGAGCAGTACTTC
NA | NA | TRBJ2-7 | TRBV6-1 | CASSEAQGRDYEQYF | TGTGCCAGCAGTGAAGCCCAGGGTAGGGATTACGAGCAGTACTTC
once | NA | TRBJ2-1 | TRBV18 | CASSPLGPGTTYNEQFF | TGTGCCAGCTCACCACTGGGCCCCGGGACAACCTACAATGAGCAGTTCTTC
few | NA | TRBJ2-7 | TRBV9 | CASSPGGGNYEQYF | TGTGCCAGCAGCCCGGGGGGCGGGAATTACGAGCAGTACTTC
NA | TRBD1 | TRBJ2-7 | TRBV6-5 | CASKVGTDYEQYF | TGTGCCAGCAAGGTTGGGACAGACTACGAGCAGTACTTC
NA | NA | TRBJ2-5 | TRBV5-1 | CASSPDALGEETQYF | TGCGCCAGCAGCCCCGACGCCTTAGGAGAGGAGACCCAGTACTTC
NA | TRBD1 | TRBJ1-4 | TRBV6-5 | CASSTQGTNEKLFF | TGTGCCAGCAGCACACAGGGGACTAATGAAAAACTGTTTTTT
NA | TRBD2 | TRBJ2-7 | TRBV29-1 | CSAVGGRGRYEQYF | TGCAGCGCCGTGGGGGGGAGGGGTCGCTACGAGCAGTACTTC
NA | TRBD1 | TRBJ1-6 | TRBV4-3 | CASGGTGRNSPSPLHF | TGCGCCAGCGGCGGGACAGGGCGAAATAGTCCGTCACCCCTCCACTTT